Reported below is one T cell receptor (beta chain). This clone has just a few counts. The specificity of this receptor is unknown. Qualities for individual bases were not recorded, and no much larger clone is one base off. This specimen belongs to a study of blood T cell repertoires in COVID-19 (TCRdb year 2020). About the investigation overall: The collaborator samples originated in the United States, Italy and Spain and spanned the acute and convalescent phases of COVID-19. A freely available public database, intended as a resource for researchers studying the immune response to SARS-CoV-2, is where the repertoires were released. The prospective study material was composed of cDNA or gDNA derived from T cells, B-cell-depleted T cells, or PBMCs. Where available, HLA class I and class II types were taken from metadata supplied by the sample provider and were not determined by assay-based typing. Samples were obtained from the ongoing ImmuneRACE study (first 160 participants) and from approximately 1,200 subjects provided by 6 global collaborators. Deeply sampled blood TCRbeta repertoires from subjects exposed to, actively infected with, or recovered from COVID-19 were included in the dataset. Sample metadata almost always included a de-identified subject ID, COVID-19 status, age in years and sex. Overall study outcomes, separate from this receptor: Clinical and demographic metadata were provided uncurated, with the amount varying by source and participant.

From a lookup of the germline V gene (reference sequence), CDR1 and CDR2 are LNHDA and SQIVND. The CDR3 runs 15 residues from the cysteine to the phenylalanine. Only the CDR3 part of the read is kept: 45 bases, read in frame from the first base. Trimming removed 1 base from V and 0 bases from J; the gene matches leave 2 bases unexplained. Whole blood was collected in K2EDTA tubes by collaborating institutions according to the institutions' own protocols. For TCRbeta analysis, collaborators shipped samples as frozen whole blood, isolated PBMCs, or DNA extracted from either of those sample types. TCRbeta CDR3 regions were amplified from genomic DNA using the immunoSEQ Assay, a bias-controlled multiplex PCR. The study's own analysis went as follows. Nucleated cell counts per sample were estimated from amplification of reference gene primers within the assay. To quantify the absolute abundance of each unique TCRbeta CDR3 rearrangement, sequence reads were collapsed and filtered. For each sample, productive Simpson clonality was calculated as the square root of Simpson's diversity index across productive rearrangements. This immuneACCESS table, as held by TCRdb, lists in-frame sequences with V and J called but not all clones. Of the missing ones, under half trace to an unresolved V gene in checked studies; the others have no known cause. That table supplies the V and J calls and clone size; D and trimming were determined from the DNA. This sample lists more than 200,000 clones; nearly 90% were detected once. About 0.65% of the sample lies in the top ten.

Sequencing used peripheral blood. Recombination joined TRBV19 with TRBJ2-5; TRBD2 agrees with 7 junctional bases. The TCR sequence derives from a human donor in a cohort sampled during active COVID-19. The DNA sequence is TGTGCCAGTAGTATAGGGGAGGGGAACCAAGAGACCCAGTACTTC. This encodes CASSIGEGNQETQYF.